The rows below give T cell receptor beta chains drawn from one sample of a study of blood T cells in healthy people across ages. One entry per CDR3 protein, called by TCRdb with MiXCR from the 5' RACE reads. The sample includes about 1,400,000 distinct CDR3 sequences, about 40% of them seen just once. Sequenced input: blood. The receptor set was obtained from a woman under 30 in good health. CDR3s include the opening cysteine and the closing phenylalanine or tryptophan. Fields, in order: V gene, clone size, J gene, D gene, CDR3 length, CDR3 DNA, CDR3 protein. D genes are given only for firm matches. The size field is filled for only some rows; it gives once, few, many or a size class.

>TRBV12-3/TRBV12-4|.|TRBJ2-2|TRBD2|16
TGTGCCAGCAGTCCCGGGACTAGCGGGGGAACCGGGGAGCTGTTTTTT
CASSPGTSGGTGELFF
>TRBV24-1|.|TRBJ1-2|.|13
TGTGCCACCAGTGACCAGAACCGATATGGCTACACCTTC
CATSDQNRYGYTF
>TRBV12-5|.|TRBJ1-5|TRBD1|14
TGTGCTAGTGGTTGGGCAGGGGGGAATCAGCCCCAGCATTTT
CASGWAGGNQPQHF
>TRBV27|.|TRBJ2-5|TRBD2|14
TGTGCCAGCAAGCTAGGGGAGGGCCTACGAGAACAGTACTTC
CASKLGEGLREQYF
>TRBV6-6|.|TRBJ1-4|TRBD1|15
TGTGCCAGCAGCACGACAGGGGGCAATCGTGAAAAACTGTTTTTT
CASSTTGGNREKLFF
>TRBV27|few|TRBJ2-7|TRBD2|15
TGTGCCAGCAGTTTCGGACTAGCGGGCCGCTACGAGCAGTACTTC
CASSFGLAGRYEQYF
>TRBV2|few|TRBJ1-2|.|11
TGTGCCAGCAGTCCCCGACTGGGCTACACCTTC
CASSPRLGYTF
>TRBV27|few|TRBJ2-3|.|15
TGTGCCAGCAGTTTACAGGCACCCGGCACAGATACGCAGTATTTT
CASSLQAPGTDTQYF
>TRBV12-3/TRBV12-4|few|TRBJ1-6|TRBD1|15
TGTGCCAGCAGTTTATCCGCGACAGGGGGCTCACCCCTCCACTTT
CASSLSATGGSPLHF
>TRBV10-2|few|TRBJ1-5|TRBD1|17
TGCGCCAGCAGTACCGGGACAGGGCCTTATAGCAATCAGCCCCAGCATTTT
CASSTGTGPYSNQPQHF
>TRBV12-3/TRBV12-4|.|TRBJ1-1|.|17
TGTGCCAGCAGTTCTATCTACCGGTTGGGGCAGAACACTGAAACTTTCTTT
CASSSIYRLGQNTETFF
>TRBV18|once|TRBJ2-5|.|13
TGTGCCAGCTCACCGGAGGGCCAAGAGACCCAGTACTTC
CASSPEGQETQYF
>TRBV3-1|.|TRBJ2-2|.|16
TGTGCCAGCAGCCAAGAGGGTGCAGGGCTCACCGGGGAGCTGTTTTTT
CASSQEGAGLTGELFF
>TRBV6-5|once|TRBJ2-1|.|17
TGTGCCAGCAGCTATTATTCCGGGACGGGAACATACAATGAGCAGTTCTTC
CASSYYSGTGTYNEQFF
>TRBV20-1|.|TRBJ1-5|.|12
TGCAGTGCTATGCTACCTACCGGGCCCCAGCATTTT
CSAMLPTGPQHF
>TRBV7-2|.|TRBJ1-1|.|14
TGTGCCAGCCAAAGGGCAGCCGGGAACACTGAAGCTTTCTTT
CASQRAAGNTEAFF
>TRBV4-2|.|TRBJ2-5|TRBD2|19
TGTGCCAGCAGCCAAGAACCCAGGCTAGCGGGGGGCTTCGAAGAGACCCAGTACTTC
CASSQEPRLAGGFEETQYF
>TRBV20-1|few|TRBJ2-1|.|14
TGCAGTGCTCACCGGCCCGGCGGGCTCGGTGAGCAGTTCTTC
CSAHRPGGLGEQFF
>TRBV11-2|.|TRBJ1-1|.|16
TGTGCCAGCAGCTTAGAGCGGGGGGGGTTTACGACTGAAGCTTTCTTT
CASSLERGGFTTEAFF
>TRBV15|.|TRBJ2-2|.|13
TGTGCCACCGACGGACGAACCACCGGGGAGCTGTTTTTT
CATDGRTTGELFF
>TRBV7-6|.|TRBJ2-3|TRBD2|19
TGTGCCAGCAGCTTGGTGATGGGACTAGCGGGAGGGAGCGCAGATACGCAGTATTTT
CASSLVMGLAGGSADTQYF
>TRBV5-1|.|TRBJ2-5|TRBD2|15
TGCGCCAGCAGGTCCCCTAGCGGGGGAAAAGAGACCCAGTACTTC
CASRSPSGGKETQYF
>TRBV4-1|.|TRBJ1-1|.|13
TGCGCCAGCAGCCAAGTCCCGAACACTGAAGCTTTCTTT
CASSQVPNTEAFF
>TRBV5-1|few|TRBJ1-4|.|15
TGCGCCAGCAGCCTCGACGATGCAACTAATGAAAAACTGTTTTTT
CASSLDDATNEKLFF
>TRBV12-3/TRBV12-4|.|TRBJ2-7|.|11
TGTGCCAGCAGTTTCGGGACCGAGCAGTACTTC
CASSFGTEQYF
>TRBV11-1|.|TRBJ2-3|.|16
TGTGCCAGCAGCTTGGGAACAGGCGGCACCACAGATACGCAGTATTTT
CASSLGTGGTTDTQYF
>TRBV25-1|.|TRBJ2-7|.|17
TGTGCCAGCAGTGAATCCGCATCCAGGGGCGACTCCTACGAGCAGTACTTC
CASSESASRGDSYEQYF
>TRBV20-1|.|TRBJ2-7|.|11
TGCAGTGCTGAAGGCTTCGGCAAGCAGTACTTC
CSAEGFGKQYF
>TRBV6-1|once|TRBJ1-2|.|15
TGTGCCTGCAGTGAAGGGGATACCCAAGCTTATCGCTACACCTTC
CACSEGDTQAYRYTF
>TRBV27|few|TRBJ2-3|TRBD2|11
TGTGCCACGGGGGGTGTTGATACGCAGTATTTT
CATGGVDTQYF
>TRBV6-6|.|TRBJ2-7|TRBD2|16
TGTGCCAGCAGTTGGATGACTAGCGGGAGGGCCCACGAGCAGTACTTC
CASSWMTSGRAHEQYF
>TRBV28|few|TRBJ2-1|TRBD2|15
TGTGCCAGCAGTCCAATCGGGGGGATCTACAATGAGCAGTTCTTC
CASSPIGGIYNEQFF
>TRBV10-3|.|TRBJ1-1|TRBD1|12
TGTGCCATCTCCCAGGGGGCAGCTGAAGCTTTCTTT
CAISQGAAEAFF
>TRBV10-2|.|TRBJ1-6|.|13
TGCGCCAGCAACAGGGACGGGAATTCACCCCTCCACTTT
CASNRDGNSPLHF
>TRBV7-2|many|TRBJ2-5|.|13
TGTGCCAGCAGCCCCCGAATGGGGGAGACCCAGTACTTC
CASSPRMGETQYF
>TRBV4-1|.|TRBJ2-1|.|15
TGCGCCAGCAGCCAACCAGACGGGAGCTCCTACGAGCAGTTCTTC
CASSQPDGSSYEQFF
>TRBV29-1|.|TRBJ2-5|.|12
TGCAGCGTTGGGGGGAATGGGGAGACCCAGTACTTC
CSVGGNGETQYF
>TRBV10-3|few|TRBJ1-1|.|14
TGTGCCATCACCGAAGACGGAGTGAACACTGAAGCTTTCTTT
CAITEDGVNTEAFF
>TRBV6-2/TRBV6-3|once|TRBJ2-1|TRBD2|18
TGTAGAGTCCCCGGGACAGGCGGGGGGCTAGCGGGAGGAAATGAGCAGTTCTTC
CRVPGTGGGLAGGNEQFF
>TRBV6-5|once|TRBJ1-3|.|17
TGTGCCAGCAGTTTCAGGGGTGCGGGGGCGCCCGGAAACACCATATATTTT
CASSFRGAGAPGNTIYF
>TRBV13|once|TRBJ2-1|.|13
TGTGCCAGCAGCCAGTTCTGGCAGGGCGAGCAGTTCTTC
CASSQFWQGEQFF
>TRBV12-3/TRBV12-4|.|TRBJ2-1|.|11
TGTGCCAGCAGGGGTGTCTCTGAGCAGTTCTTC
CASRGVSEQFF
>TRBV18|few|TRBJ2-1|.|15
TGTGCCAGCTCACCGGGGACCGTGGTTAACAATGAGCAGTTCTTC
CASSPGTVVNNEQFF
>TRBV6-6|.|TRBJ2-5|TRBD2|16
TGTGCCAGCAGTACCCGACTAGCGGGGACCCAAGAGACCCAGTACTTC
CASSTRLAGTQETQYF
>TRBV2|once|TRBJ1-2|.|16
TGTGCCAGCAGTGGGGGGCACGCCCAATCTAACTATGGCTACACCTTC
CASSGGHAQSNYGYTF
>TRBV20-1|.|TRBJ2-3|.|14
TGCAGTGCTAACGACATAAGGGTCACAGATACGCAGTATTTT
CSANDIRVTDTQYF
>TRBV20-1|.|TRBJ2-7|TRBD2|14
TGCAGTGCTAGCCCTTGGGAGCGGGACCACGAGCAGTACTTC
CSASPWERDHEQYF
>TRBV12-3/TRBV12-4|.|TRBJ2-6|.|17
TGTGCCAGCAGTTTAGCGCATTGGGTATCCGGGGCCAACGTCCTGACTTTC
CASSLAHWVSGANVLTF
>TRBV9|.|TRBJ2-1|.|13
TGTGCCACCACCCGAGGGACTTCCAATGAGCAGTTCTTC
CATTRGTSNEQFF
>TRBV27|few|TRBJ2-7|.|16
TGTGCCAGCAGTTTAGGCGGCGGGGTCAATATACGAGAGCAGTACTTC
CASSLGGGVNIREQYF
>TRBV10-3|.|TRBJ1-1|.|13
TGTGCCATCAGTGAGAGGGCCGACCATGAAGCTTTCTTT
CAISERADHEAFF
>TRBV12-3/TRBV12-4|.|TRBJ2-7|.|15
TGTGCCAGCAGTTTTGGGGGGGCGTCCGTATACGAGCAGTACTTC
CASSFGGASVYEQYF
>TRBV15|.|TRBJ2-7|.|15
TGTGCCACCAGCATTACCTTACATCGGGGGTACGAGCAGTACTTC
CATSITLHRGYEQYF